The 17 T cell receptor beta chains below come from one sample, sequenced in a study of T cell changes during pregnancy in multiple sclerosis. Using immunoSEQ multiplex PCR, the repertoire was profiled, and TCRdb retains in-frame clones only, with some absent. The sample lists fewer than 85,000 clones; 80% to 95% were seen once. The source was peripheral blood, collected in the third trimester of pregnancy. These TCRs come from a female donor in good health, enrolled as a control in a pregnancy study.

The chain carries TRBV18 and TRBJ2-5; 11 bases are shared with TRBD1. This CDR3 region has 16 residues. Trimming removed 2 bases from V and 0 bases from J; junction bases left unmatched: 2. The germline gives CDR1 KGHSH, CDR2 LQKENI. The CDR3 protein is CASSPRTGGNQETQYF. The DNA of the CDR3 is TGTGCCAGCTCACCAAGGACAGGGGGCAACCAAGAGACCCAGTACTTC. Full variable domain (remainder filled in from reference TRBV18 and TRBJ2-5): NAGVMQNPRHLVRRRGQEARLRCSPMKGHSHVYWYRQLPEEGLKFMVYLQKENIIDESGMPKERFSAEFPKEGPSILRIQQVVRGDSAAYFCASSPRTGGNQETQYFGPGTRLLVL.

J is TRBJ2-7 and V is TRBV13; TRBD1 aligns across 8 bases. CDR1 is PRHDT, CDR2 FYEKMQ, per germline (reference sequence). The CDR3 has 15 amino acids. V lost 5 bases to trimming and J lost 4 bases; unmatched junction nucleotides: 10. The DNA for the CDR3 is TGTGCCAGCAGCGCAAATCAGGGGGCGGCTTACGAGCAGTACTTC. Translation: CASSANQGAAYEQYF.

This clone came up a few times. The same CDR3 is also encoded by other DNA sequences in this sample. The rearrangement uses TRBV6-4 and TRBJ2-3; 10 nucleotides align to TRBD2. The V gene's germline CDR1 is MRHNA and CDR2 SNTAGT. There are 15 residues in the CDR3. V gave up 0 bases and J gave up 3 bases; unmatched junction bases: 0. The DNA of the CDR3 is TGTGCCAGCAGTGACTCTAGCGGGGGGACAGATACGCAGTATTTT. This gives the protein CASSDSSGGTDTQYF.

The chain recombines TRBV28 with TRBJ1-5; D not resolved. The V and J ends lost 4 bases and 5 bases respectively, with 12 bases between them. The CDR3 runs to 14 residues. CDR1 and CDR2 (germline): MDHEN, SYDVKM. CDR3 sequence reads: CASSSGLGHQPQHF. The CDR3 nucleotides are TGTGCCAGCAGTTCCGGACTAGGGCATCAGCCCCAGCATTTT. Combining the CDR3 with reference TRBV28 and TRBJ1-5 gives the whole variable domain DVKVTQSSRYLVKRTGEKVFLECVQDMDHENMFWYRQDPGLGLRLIYFSYDVKMKEKGDIPEGYSVSREKKERFSLILESASTNQTSMYLCASSSGLGHQPQHFGDGTRLSIL.

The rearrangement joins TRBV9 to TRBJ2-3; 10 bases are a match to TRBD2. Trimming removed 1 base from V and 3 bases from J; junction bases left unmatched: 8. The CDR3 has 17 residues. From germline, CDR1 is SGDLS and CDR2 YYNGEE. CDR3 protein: CASSVIAGGPSTDTQYF. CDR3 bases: TGTGCCAGCAGCGTAATAGCGGGGGGCCCCTCAACAGATACGCAGTATTTT.

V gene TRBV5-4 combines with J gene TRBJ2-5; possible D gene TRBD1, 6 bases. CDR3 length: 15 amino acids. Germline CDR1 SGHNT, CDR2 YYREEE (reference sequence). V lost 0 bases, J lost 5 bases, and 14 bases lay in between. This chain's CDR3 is CASSLEGERGETQYF. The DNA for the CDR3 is TGTGCCAGCAGCTTGGAAGGGGAAAGGGGGGAGACCCAGTACTTC.

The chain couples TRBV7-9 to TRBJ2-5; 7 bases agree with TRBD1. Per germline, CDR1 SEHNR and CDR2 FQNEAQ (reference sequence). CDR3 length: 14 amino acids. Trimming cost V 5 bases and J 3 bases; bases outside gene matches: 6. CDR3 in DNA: TGTGCCAGCAGCATAGGGACAGAAGAAGAGACCCAGTACTTC. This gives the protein CASSIGTEEETQYF.

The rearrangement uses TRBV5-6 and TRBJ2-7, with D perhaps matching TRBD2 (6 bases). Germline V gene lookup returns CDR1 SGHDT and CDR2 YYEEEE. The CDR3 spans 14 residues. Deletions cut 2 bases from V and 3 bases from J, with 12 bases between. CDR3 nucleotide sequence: TGTGCCAGCAGCTTTCGTGGGGGGATCTACGAGCAGTACTTC. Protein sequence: CASSFRGGIYEQYF.

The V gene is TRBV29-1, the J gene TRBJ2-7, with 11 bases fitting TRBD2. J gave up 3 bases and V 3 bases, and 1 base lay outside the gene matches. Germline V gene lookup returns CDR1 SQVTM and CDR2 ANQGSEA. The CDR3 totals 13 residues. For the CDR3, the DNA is TGCAGCGTTGAGACTAGCGGGGACTACGAGCAGTACTTC. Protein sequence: CSVETSGDYEQYF.

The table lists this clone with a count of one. CDR3 DNA: TGTGCCAGCAGCTTGGGGACATGGGGCTATGGCTACACCTTC. Protein: CASSLGTWGYGYTF. The rearrangement joins TRBV6-5 to TRBJ1-2; TRBD1 might be the D (6 bases). CDR3 length: 14 amino acids. Germline lookup yields CDR1 MNHEY and CDR2 SVGAGI. V was shortened by 6 bases and J by 4 bases, with 15 bases between the two germline ends.

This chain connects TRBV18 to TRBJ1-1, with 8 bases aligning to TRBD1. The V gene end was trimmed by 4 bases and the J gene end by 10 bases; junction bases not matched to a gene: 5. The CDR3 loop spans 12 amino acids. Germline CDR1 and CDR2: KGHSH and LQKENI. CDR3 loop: CASSRPGGAAFF. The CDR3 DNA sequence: TGTGCCAGCTCACGACCAGGGGGCGCAGCTTTCTTT.

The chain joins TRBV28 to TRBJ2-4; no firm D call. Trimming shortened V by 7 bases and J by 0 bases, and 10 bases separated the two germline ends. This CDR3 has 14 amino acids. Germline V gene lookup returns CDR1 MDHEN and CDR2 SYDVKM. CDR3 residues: CASNPPGAKNIQYF. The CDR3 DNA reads TGTGCCAGCAACCCACCCGGAGCCAAAAACATTCAGTACTTC.

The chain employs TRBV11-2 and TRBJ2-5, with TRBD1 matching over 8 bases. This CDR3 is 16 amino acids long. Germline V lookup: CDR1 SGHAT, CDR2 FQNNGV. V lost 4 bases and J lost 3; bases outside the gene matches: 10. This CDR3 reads CASSSPAGGLEETQYF. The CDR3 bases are TGTGCCAGCAGCTCCCCCGCAGGGGGCCTTGAAGAGACCCAGTACTTC. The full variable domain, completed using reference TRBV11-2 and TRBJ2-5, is EAGVAQSPRYKIIEKRQSVAFWCNPISGHATLYWYQQILGQGPKLLIQFQNNGVVDDSQLPKDRFSAERLKGVDSTLKIQPAKLEDSAVYLCASSSPAGGLEETQYFGPGTRLLVL.

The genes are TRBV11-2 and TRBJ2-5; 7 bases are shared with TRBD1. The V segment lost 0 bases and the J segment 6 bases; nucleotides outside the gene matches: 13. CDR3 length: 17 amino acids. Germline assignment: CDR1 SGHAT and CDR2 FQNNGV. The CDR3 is CASSLDLSQGGKKTQYF. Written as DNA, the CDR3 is TGTGCCAGCAGCTTAGATCTTTCTCAAGGGGGCAAGAAGACCCAGTACTTC. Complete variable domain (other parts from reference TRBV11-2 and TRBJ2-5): EAGVAQSPRYKIIEKRQSVAFWCNPISGHATLYWYQQILGQGPKLLIQFQNNGVVDDSQLPKDRFSAERLKGVDSTLKIQPAKLEDSAVYLCASSLDLSQGGKKTQYFGPGTRLLVL.

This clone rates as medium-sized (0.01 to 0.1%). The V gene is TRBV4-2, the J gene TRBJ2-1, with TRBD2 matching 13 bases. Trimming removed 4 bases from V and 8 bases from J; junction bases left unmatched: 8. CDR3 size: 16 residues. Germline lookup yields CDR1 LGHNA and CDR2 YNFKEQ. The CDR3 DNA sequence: TGTGCCAGCAGCCCGGGACTAGCGGGGTTAGGGTATGAGCAGTTCTTC. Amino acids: CASSPGLAGLGYEQFF.

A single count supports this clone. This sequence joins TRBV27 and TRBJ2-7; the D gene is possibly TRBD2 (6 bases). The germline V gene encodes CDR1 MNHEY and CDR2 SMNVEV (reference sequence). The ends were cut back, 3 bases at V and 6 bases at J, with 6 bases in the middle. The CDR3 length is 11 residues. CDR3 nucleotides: TGTGCCAGCAGTTTCGGGGGCGAGCAGTACTTC. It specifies CASSFGGEQYF.

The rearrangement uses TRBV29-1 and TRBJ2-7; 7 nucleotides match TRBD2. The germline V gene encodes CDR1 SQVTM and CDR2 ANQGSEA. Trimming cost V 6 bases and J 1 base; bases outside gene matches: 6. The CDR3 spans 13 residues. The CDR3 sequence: CSVEPRGSYEQYF. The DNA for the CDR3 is TGCAGCGTAGAACCGCGGGGGTCCTACGAGCAGTACTTC.